These T cell receptor beta chains were read from a single sample in a study of shared clonotypes between healthy human individuals. Profiled with immunoSEQ multiplex PCR; TCRdb holds only in-frame clones, not every one. The data show 2 million to 2.5 million clones, approximately 95% seen once. The source material was naive CD4+ T cells from PBMCs. All receptors come from a man aged 18 to 29 in good health. Some clones in this sample may be carry-over from other donors' samples. CDR3s include the opening cysteine and the closing phenylalanine or tryptophan. Fields, in order: clone size, CDR3 length, V gene, D gene, J gene, CDR3 protein, CDR3 DNA. D genes are given only for firm matches. Not every row has a clone size; where given, it reads once, few, many or a size class.

clone size: once
CDR3 length: 16
V gene: TRBV7-2
D gene: TRBD1
J gene: TRBJ1-3
CDR3 protein: CASSLTGQNSGNTIYF
CDR3 DNA: TGTGCCAGCAGCTTGACAGGGCAGAACTCTGGAAACACCATATATTTT

clone size: NA
CDR3 length: 14
V gene: TRBV30
D gene: NA
J gene: TRBJ2-2
CDR3 protein: CAHGSGPNTGELFF
CDR3 DNA: TGTGCCCATGGGAGCGGCCCGAACACCGGGGAGCTGTTTTTT

clone size: few
CDR3 length: 11
V gene: TRBV20-1
D gene: NA
J gene: TRBJ1-1
CDR3 protein: CSARGAGEAFF
CDR3 DNA: TGCAGTGCAAGGGGGGCAGGGGAAGCTTTCTTT

clone size: once
CDR3 length: 14
V gene: TRBV12-5
D gene: NA
J gene: TRBJ1-1
CDR3 protein: CASGLGTWGTEAFF
CDR3 DNA: TGTGCTAGTGGTTTAGGGACCTGGGGCACTGAAGCTTTCTTT

clone size: NA
CDR3 length: 13
V gene: TRBV6-5
D gene: TRBD1
J gene: TRBJ1-2
CDR3 protein: CASRGDRGDGYTF
CDR3 DNA: TGTGCCAGCAGGGGAGACAGGGGAGACGGCTACACCTTC

clone size: NA
CDR3 length: 17
V gene: TRBV10-1
D gene: NA
J gene: TRBJ2-3
CDR3 protein: CASSDRGVRTSTDTQYF
CDR3 DNA: TGCGCCAGCAGCGACCGAGGGGTACGAACTAGCACAGATACGCAGTATTTT

clone size: NA
CDR3 length: 13
V gene: TRBV4-1
D gene: NA
J gene: TRBJ2-7
CDR3 protein: CATALDRTYEQYF
CDR3 DNA: TGCGCCACCGCCCTGGACAGAACCTACGAGCAGTACTTC

clone size: NA
CDR3 length: 15
V gene: TRBV7-8
D gene: NA
J gene: TRBJ2-7
CDR3 protein: CASSLGGKRGYEQYF
CDR3 DNA: TGTGCCAGCAGCTTAGGGGGGAAACGGGGCTACGAGCAGTACTTC

clone size: NA
CDR3 length: 14
V gene: TRBV2
D gene: NA
J gene: TRBJ1-2
CDR3 protein: CASSVAQGVDGYTF
CDR3 DNA: TGTGCCAGCAGTGTGGCACAGGGCGTCGATGGCTACACCTTC

clone size: NA
CDR3 length: 13
V gene: TRBV5-4
D gene: NA
J gene: TRBJ2-1
CDR3 protein: CASSPPRPNEQFF
CDR3 DNA: TGTGCCAGCAGCCCCCCCCGCCCTAATGAGCAGTTCTTC

clone size: NA
CDR3 length: 13
V gene: TRBV6-5
D gene: NA
J gene: TRBJ2-1
CDR3 protein: CASSYGRYNEQFF
CDR3 DNA: TGTGCCAGCAGTTACGGCCGCTACAATGAGCAGTTCTTC